A selection of T cell receptor beta chains follows, all from one sample in a study of neurological immune-mediated disorders. TCRdb reanalysed the 5' RACE reads using MiXCR and keeps one entry per CDR3 protein. The sample carries around 16,000 distinct CDR3 sequences, approximately 9.1% recorded once. Material for sequencing was CD8+ T cells from blood. These receptors were collected from a man between 50 and 59 years old in good health. Both conserved end residues are part of each CDR3. D genes are given only for firm matches. Rows may omit the clone size; those that give it use once, few, many or a size class.

v_call: TRBV6-5; j_call: TRBJ2-7; d_call: -; clone_size: many; cdr3_nt: TGTGCCAGCAGTCCTAGGTTCTCCTACGAGCAGTACTTC; cdr3_aa: CASSPRFSYEQYF
v_call: TRBV5-4; j_call: TRBJ2-7; d_call: -; clone_size: many; cdr3_nt: TGTGCCAGCAGACCGGCCCCTCTCGACGAGCAGTACTTC; cdr3_aa: CASRPAPLDEQYF
v_call: TRBV5-1; j_call: TRBJ2-7; d_call: -; clone_size: many; cdr3_nt: TGCGCCAGCAGCTTGGAGTGGCAGGAGACCTGCGAGCAGTACTTC; cdr3_aa: CASSLEWQETCEQYF
v_call: TRBV5-6; j_call: TRBJ2-1; d_call: -; clone_size: many; cdr3_nt: TGTGCCAGCAGCTTTAGCAATGAGCAGTTCTTC; cdr3_aa: CASSFSNEQFF
v_call: TRBV6-6; j_call: TRBJ2-7; d_call: -; clone_size: many; cdr3_nt: TGTGCCAGCAGTTATATCTACGAGCAGTACTTC; cdr3_aa: CASSYIYEQYF
v_call: TRBV6-2/TRBV6-3; j_call: TRBJ2-7; d_call: -; clone_size: many; cdr3_nt: TGTGCCAGCGCTCCGGCAGGGGCCTACGAGCAGTACTTC; cdr3_aa: CASAPAGAYEQYF
v_call: TRBV20-1; j_call: TRBJ1-1; d_call: -; clone_size: many; cdr3_nt: TGCAGTGCTAGAGAGAGGGGGGCGGGCACTGAAGCTTTCTTT; cdr3_aa: CSARERGAGTEAFF
v_call: TRBV5-1; j_call: TRBJ1-2; d_call: TRBD1; clone_size: many; cdr3_nt: TGCGCCAGCAGCTTTTCAGGGGGCGTTGGCTATGGCTACACCTTC; cdr3_aa: CASSFSGGVGYGYTF
v_call: TRBV7-9; j_call: TRBJ2-1; d_call: -; clone_size: many; cdr3_nt: TGTGCCAGCAGCTCCCGCTTGGAGCAGTTCTTC; cdr3_aa: CASSSRLEQFF
v_call: TRBV12-3/TRBV12-4; j_call: TRBJ2-7; d_call: TRBD1; clone_size: many; cdr3_nt: TGTGCCAGCAGTTCCACACATACCGGGACAGGCTACGAGCAGTACTTC; cdr3_aa: CASSSTHTGTGYEQYF
v_call: TRBV4-1; j_call: TRBJ2-5; d_call: TRBD2; clone_size: many; cdr3_nt: TGCGCCAGCAGCCAAGAACGCCTAGCGGGAGGGCTTCATCAGACCCAGTACTTC; cdr3_aa: CASSQERLAGGLHQTQYF
v_call: TRBV7-9; j_call: TRBJ2-3; d_call: -; clone_size: -; cdr3_nt: TGTGCCAGCAGCTCATCATGGGAGTCCAGCACAGATACGCAGTATTTT; cdr3_aa: CASSSSWESSTDTQYF
v_call: TRBV9; j_call: TRBJ2-1; d_call: -; clone_size: many; cdr3_nt: TGTGCCAGCAGCCCAAGGTCTCAGACACAGTTCTTC; cdr3_aa: CASSPRSQTQFF
v_call: TRBV4-1; j_call: TRBJ2-5; d_call: TRBD2; clone_size: many; cdr3_nt: TGCGCCAGCAGCCACCAGACTAGCGGATGGTCCCAAGAGACCCAGTACTTC; cdr3_aa: CASSHQTSGWSQETQYF
v_call: TRBV6-2/TRBV6-3; j_call: TRBJ2-7; d_call: -; clone_size: -; cdr3_nt: TGTGCCAGCACCCCCGACAGGAGCTCCTACAACGAGCAGTACTTC; cdr3_aa: CASTPDRSSYNEQYF
v_call: TRBV2; j_call: TRBJ2-1; d_call: -; clone_size: many; cdr3_nt: TGTGCCAGCAGTGAATACCGAGGTGAGCAGTTCTTC; cdr3_aa: CASSEYRGEQFF
v_call: TRBV4-2; j_call: TRBJ2-3; d_call: -; clone_size: many; cdr3_nt: TGTGCCAGCAGCCAAGGATTTCACAGGTTCACAGATACGCAGTATTTT; cdr3_aa: CASSQGFHRFTDTQYF
v_call: TRBV7-2; j_call: TRBJ1-1; d_call: TRBD1; clone_size: many; cdr3_nt: TGTGCCAGCAGCTTAGGCCCAGACAGGGGGCTATCTGAAGCTTTCTTT; cdr3_aa: CASSLGPDRGLSEAFF
v_call: TRBV7-2; j_call: TRBJ2-7; d_call: -; clone_size: many; cdr3_nt: TGTGCCAGCAGTGAAACCCTGGGCTCCTCCTACGAGCAGTACTTC; cdr3_aa: CASSETLGSSYEQYF
v_call: TRBV29-1; j_call: TRBJ2-1; d_call: TRBD2; clone_size: many; cdr3_nt: TGCAGCGCTGCCCATAGCGGGAGTCTTGTTGAGCAGTTCTTC; cdr3_aa: CSAAHSGSLVEQFF
v_call: TRBV6-5; j_call: TRBJ2-1; d_call: TRBD2; clone_size: few; cdr3_nt: TGTGCCAGCAGTTCCCGCGGGAGGGTTGGCAATGAGCAGTTCTTC; cdr3_aa: CASSSRGRVGNEQFF
v_call: TRBV20-1; j_call: TRBJ1-1; d_call: -; clone_size: many; cdr3_nt: TGCAGTGCGTTAGAAGGGGCCAGACCCGCTGAAGCTTTCTTT; cdr3_aa: CSALEGARPAEAFF
v_call: TRBV6-6; j_call: TRBJ2-2; d_call: TRBD2; clone_size: many; cdr3_nt: TGTGCGGGGGGGTTCCTGTGGGCCGGGGAGCTGTTTTTT; cdr3_aa: CAGGFLWAGELFF
v_call: TRBV24-1; j_call: TRBJ2-5; d_call: TRBD2; clone_size: many; cdr3_nt: TGTGCCACCAGTGATTACCTTGCGGGGGGGGAGACCCAGTACTTC; cdr3_aa: CATSDYLAGGETQYF
v_call: TRBV29-1; j_call: TRBJ2-6; d_call: TRBD2; clone_size: many; cdr3_nt: TGCAGCGTTACAGCCGGGACTAGCCCCTCTGGGGCCAACGTCCTGACTTTC; cdr3_aa: CSVTAGTSPSGANVLTF
v_call: TRBV2; j_call: TRBJ2-7; d_call: -; clone_size: many; cdr3_nt: TGTGCCAGCAGTGATTTACGGAGCTCTTCCTACGAGCAGTACTTC; cdr3_aa: CASSDLRSSSYEQYF
v_call: TRBV6-4; j_call: TRBJ2-3; d_call: TRBD1; clone_size: many; cdr3_nt: TGTGCCAGCAGTGGGACAGGCCACACAGATACGCAGTATTTT; cdr3_aa: CASSGTGHTDTQYF
v_call: TRBV28; j_call: TRBJ2-1; d_call: TRBD2; clone_size: many; cdr3_nt: TGTGCCAGCAGAGCACCCCTAGCGGGAGGGCTTTACAATGAGCAGTTCTTC; cdr3_aa: CASRAPLAGGLYNEQFF
v_call: TRBV21-1; j_call: TRBJ1-1; d_call: -; clone_size: many; cdr3_nt: TGTGCCAGCAGCCCAGCGACAGGGAAGTGCACTGAAGCTTTCTTT; cdr3_aa: CASSPATGKCTEAFF